This T cell receptor beta chain was sequenced for a study of T cells after yellow fever vaccination (dated by TCRdb to the late 2010s). Broadly, across the study: The SMART-Seq v4 Ultra Low Input RNA kit was used to prepare libraries from fractions with low cell numbers. Bulk TCR alpha and beta repertoires were sequenced longitudinally to track T-cell clones before and after primary and booster YFV17D yellow fever vaccination. Bulk PBMC replicates and cell subsets were isolated from blood drawn at multiple timepoints before and after both primary and secondary immunization. Two healthy male donors, one aged 18 to 30 and one aged 30 to 40 years, were included in the cohort.

Synthesis of TCR cDNA relied on 5'RACE template switching, a step that introduced a universal primer site along with unique molecular identifiers. Priming of cDNA synthesis was performed from both the TCR alpha and TCR beta constant segments. Two PCR steps were used to amplify libraries, with sample barcodes and sequencing adapters being added in the second step. Sequencing of libraries was done on Illumina HiSeq 2500 (2x100 bp) or NovaSeq (2x150 bp). The study's own analysis went as follows. MIGEC handled demultiplexing of reads and collapsing into UMI consensus sequences, while MiXCR performed V(D)J alignment. Vaccine-responding clonotypes were defined with edgeR using replicate PBMC samples, requiring FDR below 0.01 and a log2 fold change above 5 up to day 15. Each bulk clonotype received a CD4 or CD8 identity based on whether the sequenced CD4 or CD8 repertoire contained that clonotype at higher abundance. The public sequencing data were trimmed at Q25 with fastp and processed into clonotypes with MiXCR by TCRdb, which kept only in-frame beta chains. Rows with one shared CDR3 protein collapse into an entry with the most common genes and DNA. The V and J calls follow TCRdb's processing rather than the paper's. Within this sample are 250,000 or so distinct CDR3 sequences, with less than 9% of them counted one time only. Approximately 0.85% of the sample is taken by the ten largest.

What the work shows at the level of the full study, not this receptor alone: The study included only a couple of donors, which limits how far the findings can be generalized. Most clones expanded after primary vaccination were re-detected after the booster (approximately 95% of CD4 and approximately 88% of CD8), suggesting broad memory maintenance. Compared with the primary T-cell response, the secondary T-cell response was weaker but faster, peaking on day 5 rather than day 15. A small fraction of clonotypes showed up in both the CD4 and CD8 compartments, probably as a result of convergent recombination. Computational filtering was required because FACS-sorted repertoires could contain abundant contaminating clonotypes from the bulk population.

Reading the label with the study, this specimen's treatment or condition is: live attenuated yellow fever vaccine strain. A standard Ficoll-Paque protocol was used to isolate PBMCs from peripheral blood. Dynabeads CD4 and CD8 positive selection kits were used to isolate CD4 and CD8 T-cell fractions. TriZol was used to extract RNA from bulk PBMCs, CD4 and CD8 fractions, and dextramer-positive and dextramer-negative fractions. Notes on this clonotype: Its antigen remains undetermined. At one end, the junction sequence differs from germline, possibly due to a read error.

The CDR3 numbers 15 residues from cysteine through phenylalanine. Here the CDR3 DNA is all that survives: 45 bases in frame from base 1. Per the germline V gene, SGHRS is the CDR1 and YFSETQ is the CDR2. The sequence is built from TRBV5-1 and TRBJ2-3; 15 bases in the junction line up with TRBD2. This TCR came from a man younger than 45 who received the YFV17D yellow fever vaccine. The source was CD4+ T cells sorted from PBMCs, collected 15 days after the yellow fever booster vaccination. Here is the DNA: TGCGCCAGCAGATTGGGACTAGCGGGAGGTGATACGCAGTATTTT. Its protein is CASRLGLAGGDTQYF.